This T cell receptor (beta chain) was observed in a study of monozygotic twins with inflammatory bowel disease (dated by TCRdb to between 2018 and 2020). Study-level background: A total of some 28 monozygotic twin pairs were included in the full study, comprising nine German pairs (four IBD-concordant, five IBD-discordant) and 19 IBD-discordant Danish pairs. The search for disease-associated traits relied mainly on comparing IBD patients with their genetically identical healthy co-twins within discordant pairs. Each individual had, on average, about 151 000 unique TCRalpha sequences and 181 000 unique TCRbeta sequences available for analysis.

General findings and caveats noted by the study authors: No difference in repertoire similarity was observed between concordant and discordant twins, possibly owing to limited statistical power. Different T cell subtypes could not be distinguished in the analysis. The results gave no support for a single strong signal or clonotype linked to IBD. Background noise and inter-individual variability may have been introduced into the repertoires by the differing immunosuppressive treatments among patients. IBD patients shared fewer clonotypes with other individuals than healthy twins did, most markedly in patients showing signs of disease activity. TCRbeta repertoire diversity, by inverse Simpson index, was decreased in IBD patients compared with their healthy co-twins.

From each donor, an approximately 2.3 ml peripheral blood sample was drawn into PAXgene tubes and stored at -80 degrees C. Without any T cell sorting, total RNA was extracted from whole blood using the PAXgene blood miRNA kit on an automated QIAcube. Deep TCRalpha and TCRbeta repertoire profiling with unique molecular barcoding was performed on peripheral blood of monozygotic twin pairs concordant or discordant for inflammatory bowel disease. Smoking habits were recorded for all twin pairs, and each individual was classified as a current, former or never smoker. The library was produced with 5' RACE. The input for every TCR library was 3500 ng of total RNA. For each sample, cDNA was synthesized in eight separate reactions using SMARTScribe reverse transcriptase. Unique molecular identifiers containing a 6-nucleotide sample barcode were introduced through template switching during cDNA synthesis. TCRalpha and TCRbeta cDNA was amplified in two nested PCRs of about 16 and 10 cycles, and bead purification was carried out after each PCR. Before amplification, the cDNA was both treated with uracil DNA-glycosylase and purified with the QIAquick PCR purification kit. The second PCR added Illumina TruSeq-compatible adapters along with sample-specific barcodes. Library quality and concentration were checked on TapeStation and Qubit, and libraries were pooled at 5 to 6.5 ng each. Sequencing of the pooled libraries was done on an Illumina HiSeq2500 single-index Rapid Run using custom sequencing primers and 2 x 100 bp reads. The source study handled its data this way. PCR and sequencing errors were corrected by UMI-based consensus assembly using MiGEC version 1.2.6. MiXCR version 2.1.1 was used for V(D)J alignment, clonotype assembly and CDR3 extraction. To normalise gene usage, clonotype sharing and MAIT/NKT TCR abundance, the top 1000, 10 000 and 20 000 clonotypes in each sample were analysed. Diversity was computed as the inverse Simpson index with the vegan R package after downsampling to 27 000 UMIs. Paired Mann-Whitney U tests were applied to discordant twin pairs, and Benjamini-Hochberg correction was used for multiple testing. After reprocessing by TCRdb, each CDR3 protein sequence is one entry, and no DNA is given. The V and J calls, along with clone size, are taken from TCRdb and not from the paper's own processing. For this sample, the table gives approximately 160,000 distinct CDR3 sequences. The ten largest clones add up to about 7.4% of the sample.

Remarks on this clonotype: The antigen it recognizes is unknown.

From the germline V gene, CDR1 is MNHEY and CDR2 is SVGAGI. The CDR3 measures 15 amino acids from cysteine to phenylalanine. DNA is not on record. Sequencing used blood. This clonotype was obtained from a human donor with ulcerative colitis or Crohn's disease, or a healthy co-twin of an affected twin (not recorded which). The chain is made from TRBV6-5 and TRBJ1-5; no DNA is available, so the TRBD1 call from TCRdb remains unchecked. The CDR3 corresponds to CASSYLSRDSQPQHF.